This T cell receptor beta chain is drawn from a study of OX40 agonist ivuxolimab in advanced cancers. Per the germline V gene, CDR1 is ENHRY and CDR2 is SYGVKD. CDR3 length: 13 amino acids. The germline V and J ends were trimmed by 3 bases and 2 bases, with 7 bases remaining between them. Assay: immunoSEQ multiplex PCR; the TCRdb copy retains only in-frame clones and omits some. This table holds around 80,000 clones, 87% found once. V gene TRBV10-3 combines with J gene TRBJ1-1; no definite D call. The source was CD4+ or CD8+ T cells sorted from blood, collected in a trial of the OX40 agonist ivuxolimab. This sequence originates from an adult with an advanced solid tumor such as melanoma, head and neck, liver or kidney cancer. In nucleotides, the CDR3 is TGTGCCATCAGTGACGGATACAACACTGAAGCTTTCTTT. Translation gives CAISDGYNTEAFF.